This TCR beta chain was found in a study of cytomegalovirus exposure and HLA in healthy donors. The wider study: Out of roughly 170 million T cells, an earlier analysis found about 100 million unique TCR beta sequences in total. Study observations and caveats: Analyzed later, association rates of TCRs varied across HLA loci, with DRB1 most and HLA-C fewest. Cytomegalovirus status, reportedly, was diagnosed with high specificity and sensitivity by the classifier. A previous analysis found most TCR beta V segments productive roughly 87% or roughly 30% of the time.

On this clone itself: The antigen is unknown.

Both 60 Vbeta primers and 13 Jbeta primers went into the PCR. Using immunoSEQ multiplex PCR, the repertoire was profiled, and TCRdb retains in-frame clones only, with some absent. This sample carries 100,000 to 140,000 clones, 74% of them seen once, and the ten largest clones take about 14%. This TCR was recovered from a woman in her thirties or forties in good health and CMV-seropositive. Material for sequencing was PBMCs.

Here the CDR3 reads CASRGPGLAGNEQFF. CDR3 nucleotide sequence: TGTGCCAGCAGGGGGCCGGGACTAGCGGGGAATGAGCAGTTCTTC. The V call is TRBV7-3, the J call TRBJ2-1; 13 bases align to TRBD2. CDR1 is SGHTA and CDR2 is FQGTGA in the germline V gene. The CDR3 is 15 amino acids. The ends lost 6 bases at V and 7 bases at J; junction bases unmatched: 6.